This T cell receptor (beta chain) originates from a study of T-cell memory formation after mild COVID-19. TCRdb analysed the 5' RACE reads with MiXCR anew, one entry per CDR3 protein. The sample carries fewer than 350,000 distinct CDR3 sequences, less than 9.5% recorded once. Germline CDR1 is SEHNR and CDR2 is FQNEAQ (reference sequence). The CDR3 totals 16 residues. V shed 5 bases, J shed 2 bases, and the junction held 11 bases outside the gene matches. This clonotype was detected a few times. The TCR comes from a man younger than 35 who had mild COVID-19 (a few samples of this study predate the infection). Cell type and time point are not known. The sample was PBMCs or a T cell subset sorted from them (not recorded which). The chain links TRBV7-9 to TRBJ1-2; 7 nucleotides line up with TRBD1. The CDR3 protein is CASSRRTGASNYGYTF. CDR3 bases: TGTGCCAGCAGCCGTAGAACAGGGGCCTCAAACTATGGCTACACCTTC. The full variable domain, completed using reference TRBV7-9 and TRBJ1-2, is DTGVSQNPRHKITKRGQNVTFRCDPISEHNRLYWYRQTLGQGPEFLTYFQNEAQLEKSRLLSDRFSAERPKGSFSTLEIQRTEQGDSAMYLCASSRRTGASNYGYTFGSGTRLTVV.